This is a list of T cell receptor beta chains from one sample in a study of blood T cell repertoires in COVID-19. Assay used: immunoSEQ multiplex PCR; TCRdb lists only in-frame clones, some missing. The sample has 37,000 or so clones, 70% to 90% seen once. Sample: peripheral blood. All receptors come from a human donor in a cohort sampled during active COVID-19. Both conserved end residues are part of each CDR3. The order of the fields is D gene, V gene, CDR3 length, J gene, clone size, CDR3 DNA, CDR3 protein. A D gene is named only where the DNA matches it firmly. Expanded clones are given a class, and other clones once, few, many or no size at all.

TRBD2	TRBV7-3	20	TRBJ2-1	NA	TGTGCCAGCAGCTTAGTCGCGACTAGCGGGGGGGCGGGCTCCTACAATGAGCAGTTCTTC	CASSLVATSGGAGSYNEQFF
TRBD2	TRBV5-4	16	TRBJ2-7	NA	TGTGCCAGCAGCCCTGGACTAGCGGGATCTAAAAACGAGCAGTACTTC	CASSPGLAGSKNEQYF
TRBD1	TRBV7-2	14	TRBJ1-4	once	TGTGCCAGCAGCAGGACAGGGGGTGGTGAAAAACTGTTTTTT	CASSRTGGGEKLFF
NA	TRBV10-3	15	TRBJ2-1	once	TGTGCCATCAGTGACCCCGCTACAGGGCTGAGTGAGCAGTTCTTC	CAISDPATGLSEQFF
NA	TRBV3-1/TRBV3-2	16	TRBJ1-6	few	TGTGCCAGCAGCCCGGCTAAGGGGTTCGGTAATTCACCCCTCCACTTT	CASSPAKGFGNSPLHF
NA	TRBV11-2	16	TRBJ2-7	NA	TGTGCCAGCAGCCCCCTAGTTGGGACACCCTTGGAGGAGCAGTACTTC	CASSPLVGTPLEEQYF
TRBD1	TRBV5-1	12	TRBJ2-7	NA	TGCGCCATCCCGACAGGGGGGTACGAGCAGTACTTC	CAIPTGGYEQYF
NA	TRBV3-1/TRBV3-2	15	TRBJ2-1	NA	TGTGCCAGCAGCCTAAAGGGTGGAGGTCTGATCCCGCAGTTCTTC	CASSLKGGGLIPQFF
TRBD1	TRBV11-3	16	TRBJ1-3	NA	TGTGCCAGCAGCTTAAGTCCGACAGGGTCGGGATACACCATATATTTT	CASSLSPTGSGYTIYF
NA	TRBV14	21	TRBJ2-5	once	TGTGCCAGCAGCGCCCTCGACCTGGAAAGGACAGCAACACCTCCACAAGAGACCCAGTACTTC	CASSALDLERTATPPQETQYF
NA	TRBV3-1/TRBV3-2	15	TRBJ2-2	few	TGTGCCAGCAGCCAAGGGTCAGGGCACGGCGGGGAGCTGTTTTTT	CASSQGSGHGGELFF
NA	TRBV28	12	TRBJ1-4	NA	TGTGCCAGCAGAGCAGGGAATGAAAAACTGTTTTTT	CASRAGNEKLFF
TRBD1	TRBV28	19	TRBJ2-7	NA	TGTGCCAGCAGTTTCCCTCGGACAGGGGCTACTCTCTCGTCCTACGAGCAGTACTTC	CASSFPRTGATLSSYEQYF
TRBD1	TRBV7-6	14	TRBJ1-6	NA	TGTGCCAGCAGACAGGGGGCAGGTAATTCACCCCTCCACTTT	CASRQGAGNSPLHF
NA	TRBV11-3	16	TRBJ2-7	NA	TGTGCCAGCAGCTTAGAGACAGCTCTAACCCCCCACGAGCAGTACTTC	CASSLETALTPHEQYF
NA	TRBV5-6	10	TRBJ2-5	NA	TGTGCCAGCGGCGGGGAGACCCAGTACTTC	CASGGETQYF
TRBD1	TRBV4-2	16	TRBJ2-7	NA	TGTGCCAGCAGCCGTCTCTGGGACAGGGGTGGGGACGAGCAGTACTTC	CASSRLWDRGGDEQYF
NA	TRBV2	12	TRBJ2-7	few	TGTGCCAGCAGTGAATCATCCTACGAGCAGTACTTC	CASSESSYEQYF
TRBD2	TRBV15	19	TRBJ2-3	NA	TGTGCCACCAGCGCGATTTACCCACAGGGACTAGCGGGGGGAGATACGCAGTATTTT	CATSAIYPQGLAGGDTQYF
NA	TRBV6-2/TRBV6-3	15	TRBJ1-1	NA	TGTGCCAGCAGTTACGTGGGGGCCCAGAACACTGAAGCTTTCTTT	CASSYVGAQNTEAFF
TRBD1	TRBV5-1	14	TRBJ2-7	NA	TGCGCCAGCAGCTTCGGACAGGGGAGCTACGAGCAGTACTTC	CASSFGQGSYEQYF
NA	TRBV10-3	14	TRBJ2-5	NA	TGTGCCATCAGTGAGTCCGGGAACCAAGAGACCCAGTACTTC	CAISESGNQETQYF
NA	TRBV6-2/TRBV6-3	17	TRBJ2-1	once	TGTGCCAGCAGCCCTGGTGATGACAGGAACTCCTACAATGAGCAGTTCTTC	CASSPGDDRNSYNEQFF
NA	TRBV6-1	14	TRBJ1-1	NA	TGTGCCAGCAGTGAACAGGGAGGAGGGTTTGAAGCTTTCTTT	CASSEQGGGFEAFF
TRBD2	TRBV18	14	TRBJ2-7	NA	TGTGCCAGCTCCCCTAGCGGGGGGGGGTCCAAGCAGTACTTC	CASSPSGGGSKQYF
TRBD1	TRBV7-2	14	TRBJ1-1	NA	TGTGCCAGCAGCCTAACCCGACAGGGTTCTCGAGCTTTCTTT	CASSLTRQGSRAFF
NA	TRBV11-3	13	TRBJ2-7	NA	TGTGCCAGCAGCTCGAGTCAGGGCTACGAGCAGTACTTC	CASSSSQGYEQYF
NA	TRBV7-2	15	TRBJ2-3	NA	TGTGCCAGCAGCTTAGCGGGGGGGCAGACAGATACGCAGTATTTT	CASSLAGGQTDTQYF
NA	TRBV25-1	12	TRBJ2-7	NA	TGTGCCAGCAGTGACAGATTCTACGAGCAGTACTTC	CASSDRFYEQYF
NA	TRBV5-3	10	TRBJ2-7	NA	TGTGCCAGAAGCTTCAGCGAGCAGTACTTC	CARSFSEQYF
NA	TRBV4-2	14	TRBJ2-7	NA	TGTGCCAGCAGCCAAGGCCGGGGAACCTACGAGCAGTACTTC	CASSQGRGTYEQYF
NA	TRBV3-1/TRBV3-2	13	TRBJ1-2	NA	TGTGCCAGCAGCCTAGGGTACAGGTATGGCTACACCTTC	CASSLGYRYGYTF
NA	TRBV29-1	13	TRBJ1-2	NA	TGCAGCGTTGAAGATACCAGGGAGGATGGCTACACCTTC	CSVEDTREDGYTF
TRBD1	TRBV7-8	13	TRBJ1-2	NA	TGTGCCAGCAGTTTTGGACAGGGCTATGGCTACACCTTC	CASSFGQGYGYTF
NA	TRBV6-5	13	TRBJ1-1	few	TGTGCCAGCAGTTACAGTCGGGACACTGAAGCTTTCTTT	CASSYSRDTEAFF
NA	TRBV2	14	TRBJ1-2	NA	TGTGCCAGCAAGCCTACAGGGACTAACTATGGCTACACCTTC	CASKPTGTNYGYTF
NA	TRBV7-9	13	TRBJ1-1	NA	TGTGCCAGCACCCTAGCTGGGAACACTGAAGCTTTCTTT	CASTLAGNTEAFF
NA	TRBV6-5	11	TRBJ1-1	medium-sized	TGTGCCAGCAGGAATCAGGGAGAAGCTTTCTTT	CASRNQGEAFF
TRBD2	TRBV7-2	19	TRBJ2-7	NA	TGTGCCAGCAGCTTAGCTGCCCCGGGATGGCTAGCGGGGACCTACGAGCAGTACTTC	CASSLAAPGWLAGTYEQYF
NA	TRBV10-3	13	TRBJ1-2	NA	TGTGCCATCAGTGAAGACAGTTCCTATGGCTACACCTTC	CAISEDSSYGYTF
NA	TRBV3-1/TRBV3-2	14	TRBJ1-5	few	TGTGCCAGCAGCCAAGTTCTTGGACATGAGCCCCAGCATTTT	CASSQVLGHEPQHF
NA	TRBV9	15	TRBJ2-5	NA	TGTGCCAGTCAGAGGAACGCGGAAATTCAAGAGACCCAGTACTTC	CASQRNAEIQETQYF
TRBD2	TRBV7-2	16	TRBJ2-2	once	TGTGCCAGCAGCTCCTCTCGCGGGGGGGCCGTCGGGGAGCTGTTTTTT	CASSSSRGGAVGELFF
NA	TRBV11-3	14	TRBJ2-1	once	TGTGCCAGCGTGCCTGGGACTGGTTACAATGAGCAGTTCTTC	CASVPGTGYNEQFF
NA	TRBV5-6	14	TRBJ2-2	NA	TGTGCCAGCAGCTACGGGAGTAACACCGGGGAGCTGTTTTTT	CASSYGSNTGELFF
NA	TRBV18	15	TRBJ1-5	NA	TGTGCCAGCTCACCAACGTTAAGCGGCAATCAGCCCCAGCATTTT	CASSPTLSGNQPQHF
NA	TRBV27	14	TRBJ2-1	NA	TGTGCCAGCAGTTTAACGGGCGCGGGCAATGAGCAGTTCTTC	CASSLTGAGNEQFF
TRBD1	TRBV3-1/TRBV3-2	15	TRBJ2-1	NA	TGTGCCAGCAGCCGGGGGACAGGCGGGTACAATGAGCAGTTCTTC	CASSRGTGGYNEQFF
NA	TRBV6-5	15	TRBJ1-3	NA	TGTGCCAGCAGTCCAAACAGGGTGGCTGGAAACACCATATATTTT	CASSPNRVAGNTIYF
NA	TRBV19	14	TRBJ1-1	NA	TGTGCCAGTAGTATAGTTGCAGTGAACACTGAAGCTTTCTTT	CASSIVAVNTEAFF
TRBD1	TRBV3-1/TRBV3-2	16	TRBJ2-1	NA	TGTGCCAGCAGCCAGCCCGACAGGGTCGGTTACAATGAGCAGTTCTTC	CASSQPDRVGYNEQFF
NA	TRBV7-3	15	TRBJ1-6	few	TGTGCCAGCAGCTTAATTGGGGGCGCAGGTTCACCCCTCCACTTT	CASSLIGGAGSPLHF
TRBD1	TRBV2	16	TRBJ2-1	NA	TGTGCCAGCAGTGACCCGGGACAGGCTTCCTACAATGAGCAGTTCTTC	CASSDPGQASYNEQFF
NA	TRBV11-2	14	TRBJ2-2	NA	TGTGCCAGCAGCTTAGAGCGGGGTCCCGGGGAGCTGTTTTTT	CASSLERGPGELFF
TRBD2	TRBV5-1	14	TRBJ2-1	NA	TGCGCCAGCAGCTTGACTAGCGGGGGGGTAGAGCAGTTCTTC	CASSLTSGGVEQFF